The clone carrying this T cell receptor beta chain was picked up a small number of times. Its target is unknown. One entry per CDR3 protein results from TCRdb running MiXCR on the reads. The table has 450,000 to 550,000 distinct CDR3 sequences, approximately 17% seen once; the top ten hold about 24%. The record originates from a study of T cell repertoires in cytomegalovirus infection. Findings and caveats of the study: Dominating the ex vivo response were HLA-C-restricted CMV-specific TCR beta clonotypes.

Trimming removed 4 bases from V and 0 bases from J; junction bases left unmatched: 7. The CDR3 runs 16 residues. Germline values: CDR1 SGHRS, CDR2 YFSETQ. Sample: CD8+ T cells from PBMCs. The gene calls are TRBV5-1 and TRBJ2-7; 10 nucleotides line up with TRBD2. This sequence was found in a human donor in good health (CMV status not recorded). Some clones in this sample may be carry-over from other donors' samples. CDR3 residues: CASSTTSGASSYEQYF. CDR3 DNA sequence: TGCGCCAGCAGCACAACTAGCGGGGCCTCCTCCTACGAGCAGTACTTC.